This passage covers 21 T cell receptor beta chains from one sample sequenced in a study of T-cell reconstitution after alpha-beta-depleted transplantation in children. The TCRbeta library was prepared with unique molecular identifiers. TCRdb itself ran the PCR reads through MiXCR, one entry per CDR3 protein. The repertoire consists of under 450,000 distinct CDR3 sequences, with roughly 15% occurring once and the leading ten covering around 30%. Specimen: PBMCs, mostly from graft donor cells, collected 360 days after TCRalphabeta/CD19-depleted stem cell transplant. All receptors come from a boy under two years old who had a stem cell transplant for Wiskott-Aldrich syndrome, so the T cells may come from the graft donor.

The CDR3 sequence is CATSRAIGTSGNEQFF. In DNA form, the CDR3 reads TGTGCCACCAGCAGAGCTATCGGGACTAGCGGCAATGAGCAGTTCTTC. V usage is TRBV15 and J usage is TRBJ2-1; 11 bases are a match to TRBD2. Trimming at V came to 1 base and at J to 6 bases, leaving 5 bases not matched to a gene. Germline CDR1 LNHNV, CDR2 YYDKDF (reference sequence). The length of the CDR3 is 16 residues.

The sample holds a few counts of this clonotype. CDR3: CASSYLRTGTGLYNEQFF. Written as DNA, the CDR3 is TGTGCCAGCAGTTACTTGCGAACCGGGACAGGCCTCTACAATGAGCAGTTCTTC. The chain is built from TRBV6-5 and TRBJ2-1, with 8 positions matching TRBD1. Germline values: CDR1 MNHEY, CDR2 SVGAGI. The junction had 11 bases not matched to a gene; V was cut back by 1 base and J by 3 bases. This CDR3 contains 18 residues.

This clonotype has more than one count but fewer than ten. The J gene is TRBJ2-4, the V gene TRBV12-3 or TRBV12-4, with TRBD1 matching over 7 bases. V lost 4 bases to trimming and J lost 14 bases; unmatched junction nucleotides: 11. The CDR3 contains 13 residues. The chain's CDR3 is CASSYLPGQSKYF. In DNA, the CDR3 is TGTGCCAGCAGTTACCTTCCGGGACAGTCTAAGTACTTC.

The chain couples TRBV5-1 to TRBJ2-5; 8 bases are shared with TRBD2. Germline V gene lookup returns CDR1 SGHRS and CDR2 YFSETQ. Trimming removed 3 bases from V and 5 bases from J; junction bases left unmatched: 6. The CDR3 consists of 14 residues. The chain's CDR3 is CASSSGTSLETQYF. Written as DNA, the CDR3 is TGCGCCAGCAGCTCCGGGACTAGTTTGGAGACCCAGTACTTC.

This clonotype was seen a few times. This chain uses TRBV20-1 with TRBJ2-3; the D call may be TRBD1 or TRBD2 (5 bases each). The CDR3 spans 17 residues. V shed 1 base and J shed 1 base, with 18 bases lying between them. Germline CDR1 DFQATT, CDR2 SNEGSKA (reference sequence). As DNA, the CDR3 is TGCAGTGCTAGAGCCCTCCCCGGGACCCGAGGCACAGATACGCAGTATTTT. Its protein is CSARALPGTRGTDTQYF.

V is TRBV2 and J is TRBJ2-5; TRBD2 agrees at 13 bases. After removal of 5 bases from V and 1 base from J, the junction contained 4 bases not matched to a gene. The germline gives CDR1 SNHLY, CDR2 FYNNEI. The CDR3 spans 16 residues. The CDR3 DNA reads as TGTGCCAGCAGTCCTGGACTAGCGGGGGCCCAAGAGACCCAGTACTTC. This sequence encodes CASSPGLAGAQETQYF.

The V gene is TRBV12-3 or TRBV12-4, the J gene TRBJ1-6; D gene unclear. The length of the CDR3 is 14 residues. V gave up 1 base and J gave up 8 bases, with 9 bases separating them. The CDR3 is CASSLEGGHSPLHF. CDR3 DNA sequence: TGTGCCAGCAGTTTAGAGGGCGGCCATTCACCCCTCCACTTT.

This clonotype was seen a handful of times. This rearrangement joins TRBV5-1 to TRBJ2-2, with D possibly matching TRBD2 (6 bases). CDR1 and CDR2 (germline): SGHRS, YFSETQ. Between the trimmed V and J ends, which lost 0 bases and 2 bases, there was a span of 11 bases. The CDR3 consists of 16 residues. The CDR3 nucleotides read TGCGCCAGCAGCTTGGCCGGGACTCGAAACACCGGGGAGCTGTTTTTT. Its translation is CASSLAGTRNTGELFF.

A few counts support this clonotype. This chain uses TRBV9 with TRBJ2-2; 14 bases are a match to TRBD2. V dropped 0 bases and J dropped 6; count of bases not matched to a gene: 10. The CDR3 has 19 amino acids. Germline V CDR1 and CDR2: SGDLS, YYNGEE. This CDR3 reads CASSVGTALGLAGAGELFF. The CDR3 coding sequence is TGTGCCAGCAGCGTAGGGACCGCCCTGGGACTAGCGGGAGCCGGGGAGCTGTTTTTT.

The chain recombines TRBV5-1 with TRBJ1-2; 10 nucleotides align to TRBD1. V lost 7 bases and J lost 3; bases outside the gene matches: 6. The germline V gene has CDR1 SGHRS and CDR2 YFSETQ. This CDR3 comprises 14 residues. The CDR3 DNA sequence: TGCGCCAGCTGCCCAGGACAGGGGGACTATGGCTACACCTTC. This codes for CASCPGQGDYGYTF.

This clonotype showed up just a few times. The J gene is TRBJ2-5, the V gene TRBV7-9; possibly TRBD1 or TRBD2 for D (6 bases each). Trimming shortened V by 0 bases and J by 6 bases, and 14 bases separated the two germline ends. The CDR3 totals 15 residues. Looked up from germline, CDR1 is SEHNR and CDR2 is FQNEAQ (reference sequence). CDR3 loop: CASSLAGGQGKTQYF. CDR3 coding DNA: TGTGCCAGCAGCTTAGCGGGGGGACAAGGGAAGACCCAGTACTTC.

The table lists this clonotype with many counts. This chain links TRBV21-1 with TRBJ2-7; the table's D call TRBD1 went unverified against the DNA. TRBV21-1 is a listed pseudogene. CDR3 size: 15 residues. CDR3 amino acids: CASSTRTGVGCEQYF. CDR3 in DNA: TGTGCCAGCAGCACCCGGACAGGGGTAGGGTGCGAGCAGTACTTC.

The V call is TRBV2, the J call TRBJ2-5; D possibly corresponds to TRBD2 (6 bases). V shed 5 bases and J shed 2 bases, with 24 bases lying between them. CDR3 length: 18 amino acids. Germline V gives CDR1 SNHLY, CDR2 FYNNEI. The CDR3 sequence: CASSPSGGWLAIQETQYF. As DNA, the CDR3 is TGTGCCAGCAGTCCCTCCGGGGGATGGCTAGCGATTCAAGAGACCCAGTACTTC.

The V and J genes are TRBV7-2 and TRBJ2-1; D unclear. Germline lookup yields CDR1 SGHTA and CDR2 FQGNSA. The CDR3 sequence is 15 residues long. Deletions cut 5 bases from V and 6 bases from J, with 17 bases between. The CDR3 bases are TGTGCCAGCAGCCCCTTCCCAACATGGGGCAATGAGCAGTTCTTC. This translates into CASSPFPTWGNEQFF.

The chain carries TRBV20-1 and TRBJ1-4; D remains unclear. This CDR3 has 14 amino acids. V was clipped by 2 bases and J by 5 bases, with 12 bases between them. Germline lookup yields CDR1 DFQATT and CDR2 SNEGSKA (reference sequence). The DNA of the CDR3 is TGCAGTGCTAGACCGCGGTCCGGCAATGAAAAACTGTTTTTT. It specifies CSARPRSGNEKLFF.

This clonotype was seen a handful of times. This chain uses TRBV10-3 with TRBJ2-7; D is perhaps TRBD1 (6 bases). The germline V and J ends were trimmed by 5 bases and 2 bases, with 13 bases remaining between them. The germline V gene has CDR1 ENHRY and CDR2 SYGVKD. The CDR3 runs 14 residues. The CDR3 loop reads CAISRGDTTYEQYF. DNA of the CDR3: TGTGCCATCAGTCGAGGGGACACCACCTACGAGCAGTACTTC.

The rearrangement uses TRBV2 and TRBJ2-1; 9 positions agree with TRBD2. V was pared by 0 bases and J by 4 bases, with 10 bases of the junction left unmatched. Germline V gene sequence: CDR1 SNHLY, CDR2 FYNNEI. The CDR3 is 18 residues long. The CDR3 here is CASSEALRSGGGYNEQFF. CDR3 DNA: TGTGCCAGCAGTGAAGCGCTTCGTAGCGGGGGCGGATACAATGAGCAGTTCTTC. The whole variable domain, filled in from reference TRBV2 and TRBJ2-1, reads EPEVTQTPSHQVTQMGQEVILRCVPISNHLYFYWYRQILGQKVEFLVSFYNNEISEKSEIFDDQFSVERPDGSNFTLKIRSTKLEDSAMYFCASSEALRSGGGYNEQFFGPGTRLTVL.

The rearrangement joins TRBV5-6 to TRBJ2-2; D not resolved. V lost 4 bases, J lost 2 bases, and 15 bases lay in between. This CDR3 is built from 16 residues. CDR1 is SGHDT and CDR2 is YYEEEE in the germline V gene. The CDR3 DNA follows: TGTGCCAGCAGCGGCGTAAGAGACTCCAACACCGGGGAGCTGTTTTTT. This sequence encodes CASSGVRDSNTGELFF.

This clonotype has more than one count but fewer than ten. This sequence joins TRBV6-5 and TRBJ1-2, with D perhaps matching TRBD1 (5 bases). The CDR3 runs to 11 residues. The germline V and J ends were trimmed by 6 bases and 5 bases, with 7 bases remaining between them. CDR1 MNHEY and CDR2 SVGAGI come from the germline V gene. The CDR3 DNA sequence: TGTGCCAGCAGGGAGGGGTATGGCTACACCTTC. Its translation is CASREGYGYTF.

This clonotype has only a few counts. This sequence joins TRBV6-1 and TRBJ1-2, with unresolved D. The CDR3 is 13 amino acids. V shed 6 bases and J shed 4 bases, with 12 bases lying between them. Germline V CDR1 and CDR2: MNHNS, SASEGT. CDR3 residues: CASRETATYGYTF. In DNA, the CDR3 is TGTGCCAGCAGGGAAACGGCAACCTATGGCTACACCTTC.

Only a few counts were recorded for this clonotype. V gene TRBV5-1 combines with J gene TRBJ2-1; the match to TRBD1 covers 10 bases. With V trimmed by 5 bases and J by 5 bases, 10 bases remained unmatched. The CDR3 is 16 amino acids. Germline values: CDR1 SGHRS, CDR2 YFSETQ. This chain's CDR3 is CASSLDRTGGHNEQFF. In DNA, the CDR3 is TGCGCCAGCAGTCTGGATAGGACAGGGGGACACAATGAGCAGTTCTTC. The full variable domain, with the rest looked up from reference TRBV5-1 and TRBJ2-1, is KAGVTQTPRYLIKTRGQQVTLSCSPISGHRSVSWYQQTPGQGLQFLFEYFSETQRNKGNFPGRFSGRQFSNSRSEMNVSTLELGDSALYLCASSLDRTGGHNEQFFGPGTRLTVL.